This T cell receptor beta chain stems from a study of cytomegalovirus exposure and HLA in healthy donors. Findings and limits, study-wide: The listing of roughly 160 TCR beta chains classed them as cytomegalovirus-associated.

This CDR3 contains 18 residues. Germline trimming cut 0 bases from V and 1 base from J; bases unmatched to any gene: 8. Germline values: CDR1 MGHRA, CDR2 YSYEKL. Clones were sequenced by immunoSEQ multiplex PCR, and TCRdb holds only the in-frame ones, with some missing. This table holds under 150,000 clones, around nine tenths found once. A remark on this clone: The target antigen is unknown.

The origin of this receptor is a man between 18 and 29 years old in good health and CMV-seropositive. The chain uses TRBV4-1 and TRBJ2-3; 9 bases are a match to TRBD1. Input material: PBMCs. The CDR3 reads CASSQDRFGQGRTDTQYF. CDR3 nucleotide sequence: TGCGCCAGCAGCCAAGATCGATTCGGACAGGGGCGCACAGATACGCAGTATTTT.